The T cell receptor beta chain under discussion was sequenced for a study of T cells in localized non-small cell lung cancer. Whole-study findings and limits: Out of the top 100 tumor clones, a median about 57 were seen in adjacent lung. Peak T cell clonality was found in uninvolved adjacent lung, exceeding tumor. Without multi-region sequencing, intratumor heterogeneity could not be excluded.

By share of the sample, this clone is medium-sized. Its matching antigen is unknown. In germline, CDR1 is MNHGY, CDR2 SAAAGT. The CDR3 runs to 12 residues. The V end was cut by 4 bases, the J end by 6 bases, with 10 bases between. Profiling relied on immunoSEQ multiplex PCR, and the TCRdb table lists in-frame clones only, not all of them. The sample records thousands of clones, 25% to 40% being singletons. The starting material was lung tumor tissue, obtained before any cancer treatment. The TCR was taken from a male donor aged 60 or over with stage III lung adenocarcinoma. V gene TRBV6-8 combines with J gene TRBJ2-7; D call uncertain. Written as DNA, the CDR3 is TGTGCCAGCAGTTCCTTGACTGGCGAGCAGTACTTC. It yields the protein CASSSLTGEQYF.